This is a list of T cell receptor beta chains from one sample in a study of T cell responses to AZD1222 COVID-19 vaccine. Profiling relied on immunoSEQ multiplex PCR, and the TCRdb table lists in-frame clones only, not all of them. The table records about 160,000 clones, over 75% of them present only once. Here the sequenced sample was peripheral blood, taken on day 0 of AZD1222 vaccination. These receptors were obtained from an adult in good health. Both conserved end residues are trimmed from each CDR3. Fields, in order: V gene, J gene, CDR3 protein.

>TRBV25-1|TRBJ1-2
ASTGQQGGYGYT
>TRBV9|TRBJ1-1
ASSEGDGAEAF
>TRBV5-4|TRBJ2-2
ASSHAGGANTGELF
>TRBV19|TRBJ2-4
ATRDRDGIAKNIQY
>TRBV6-1|TRBJ1-2
ASSGATAYGYT
>TRBV6-5|TRBJ2-7
ASSYSHGRSAYEQY
>TRBV7-2|TRBJ1-6
ASSLMGVGPYNSPLH
>TRBV7-6|TRBJ2-3
ASSLEVLAGDLRRQY
>TRBV7-8|TRBJ2-5
ASSLQETQY
>TRBV3-1/TRBV3-2|TRBJ1-2
ASSPDRDRGYT
>TRBV24-1|TRBJ2-3
ATRAGIGTDTQY